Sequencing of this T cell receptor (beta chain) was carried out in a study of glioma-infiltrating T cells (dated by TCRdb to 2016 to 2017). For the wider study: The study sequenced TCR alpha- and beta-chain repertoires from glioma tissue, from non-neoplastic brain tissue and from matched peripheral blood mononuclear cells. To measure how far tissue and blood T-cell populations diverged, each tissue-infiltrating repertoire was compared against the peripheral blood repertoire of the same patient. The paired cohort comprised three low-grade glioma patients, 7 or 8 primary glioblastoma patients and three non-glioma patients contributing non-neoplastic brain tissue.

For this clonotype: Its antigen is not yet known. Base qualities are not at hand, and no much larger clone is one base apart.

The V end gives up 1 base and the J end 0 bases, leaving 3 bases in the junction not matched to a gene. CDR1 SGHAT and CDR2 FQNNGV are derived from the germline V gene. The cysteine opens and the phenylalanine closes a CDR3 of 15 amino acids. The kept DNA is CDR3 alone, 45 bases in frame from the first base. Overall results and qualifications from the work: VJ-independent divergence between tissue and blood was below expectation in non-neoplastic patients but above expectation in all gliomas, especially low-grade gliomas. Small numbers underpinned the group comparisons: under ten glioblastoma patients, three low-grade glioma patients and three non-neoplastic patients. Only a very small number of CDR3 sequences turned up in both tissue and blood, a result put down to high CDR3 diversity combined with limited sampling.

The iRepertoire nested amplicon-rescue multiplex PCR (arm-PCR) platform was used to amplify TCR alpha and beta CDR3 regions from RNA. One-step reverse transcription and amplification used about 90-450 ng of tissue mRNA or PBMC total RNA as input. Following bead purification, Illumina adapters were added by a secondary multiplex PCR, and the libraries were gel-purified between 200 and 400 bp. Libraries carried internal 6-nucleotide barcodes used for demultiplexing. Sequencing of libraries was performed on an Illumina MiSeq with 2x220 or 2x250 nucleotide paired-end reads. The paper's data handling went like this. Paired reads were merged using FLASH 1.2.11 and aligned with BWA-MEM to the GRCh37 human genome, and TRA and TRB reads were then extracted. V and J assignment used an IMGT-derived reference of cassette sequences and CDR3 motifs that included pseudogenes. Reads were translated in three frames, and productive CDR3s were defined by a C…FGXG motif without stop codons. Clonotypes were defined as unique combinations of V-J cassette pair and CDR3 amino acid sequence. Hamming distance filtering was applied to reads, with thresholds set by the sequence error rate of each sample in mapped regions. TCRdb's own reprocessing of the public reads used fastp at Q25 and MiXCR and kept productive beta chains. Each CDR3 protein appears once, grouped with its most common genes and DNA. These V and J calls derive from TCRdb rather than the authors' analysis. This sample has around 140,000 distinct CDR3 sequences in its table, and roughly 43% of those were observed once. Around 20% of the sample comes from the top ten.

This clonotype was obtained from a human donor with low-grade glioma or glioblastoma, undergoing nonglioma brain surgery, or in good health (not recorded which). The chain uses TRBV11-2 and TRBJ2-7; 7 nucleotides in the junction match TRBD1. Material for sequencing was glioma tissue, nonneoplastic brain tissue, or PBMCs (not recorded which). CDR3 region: CASSLGGTVSYEQYF. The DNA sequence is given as TGTGCCAGCAGCTTAGGAGGGACAGTCTCCTACGAGCAGTACTTC.